There are a few counts of the clone carrying this TCR beta chain. Antigen unknown. The sample belongs to a study of cytomegalovirus exposure and HLA in healthy donors. Whole-study results and caveats: What a later analysis reportedly showed was that an Asian-associated ancestry cluster had fewer N-insertions than the approximately 700-donor mean. On later analysis, the bulk of CMV-associated TCR beta chains appeared to be HLA-restricted.

13 Jbeta primers and 60 Vbeta primers were used for the PCR. Generated by immunoSEQ multiplex PCR, the TCRdb table keeps only in-frame clones and is missing some. The sample lists about 100,000 clones; 73% were seen once. This CDR3 comprises 16 residues. From germline, CDR1 is MDHEN and CDR2 SYDVKM. Trimming took 4 bases from V and 4 from J; bases not matched to a gene: 8. The chain carries TRBV28 and TRBJ1-4; 8 nucleotides line up with TRBD1. This TCR derives from a man aged 25 to 40 in good health and CMV-seronegative. Specimen: PBMCs. CDR3 coding DNA: TGTGCCAGCAGTTATCCCTCAGGGGGCCGTAATGAAAAACTGTTTTTT. As protein: CASSYPSGGRNEKLFF.